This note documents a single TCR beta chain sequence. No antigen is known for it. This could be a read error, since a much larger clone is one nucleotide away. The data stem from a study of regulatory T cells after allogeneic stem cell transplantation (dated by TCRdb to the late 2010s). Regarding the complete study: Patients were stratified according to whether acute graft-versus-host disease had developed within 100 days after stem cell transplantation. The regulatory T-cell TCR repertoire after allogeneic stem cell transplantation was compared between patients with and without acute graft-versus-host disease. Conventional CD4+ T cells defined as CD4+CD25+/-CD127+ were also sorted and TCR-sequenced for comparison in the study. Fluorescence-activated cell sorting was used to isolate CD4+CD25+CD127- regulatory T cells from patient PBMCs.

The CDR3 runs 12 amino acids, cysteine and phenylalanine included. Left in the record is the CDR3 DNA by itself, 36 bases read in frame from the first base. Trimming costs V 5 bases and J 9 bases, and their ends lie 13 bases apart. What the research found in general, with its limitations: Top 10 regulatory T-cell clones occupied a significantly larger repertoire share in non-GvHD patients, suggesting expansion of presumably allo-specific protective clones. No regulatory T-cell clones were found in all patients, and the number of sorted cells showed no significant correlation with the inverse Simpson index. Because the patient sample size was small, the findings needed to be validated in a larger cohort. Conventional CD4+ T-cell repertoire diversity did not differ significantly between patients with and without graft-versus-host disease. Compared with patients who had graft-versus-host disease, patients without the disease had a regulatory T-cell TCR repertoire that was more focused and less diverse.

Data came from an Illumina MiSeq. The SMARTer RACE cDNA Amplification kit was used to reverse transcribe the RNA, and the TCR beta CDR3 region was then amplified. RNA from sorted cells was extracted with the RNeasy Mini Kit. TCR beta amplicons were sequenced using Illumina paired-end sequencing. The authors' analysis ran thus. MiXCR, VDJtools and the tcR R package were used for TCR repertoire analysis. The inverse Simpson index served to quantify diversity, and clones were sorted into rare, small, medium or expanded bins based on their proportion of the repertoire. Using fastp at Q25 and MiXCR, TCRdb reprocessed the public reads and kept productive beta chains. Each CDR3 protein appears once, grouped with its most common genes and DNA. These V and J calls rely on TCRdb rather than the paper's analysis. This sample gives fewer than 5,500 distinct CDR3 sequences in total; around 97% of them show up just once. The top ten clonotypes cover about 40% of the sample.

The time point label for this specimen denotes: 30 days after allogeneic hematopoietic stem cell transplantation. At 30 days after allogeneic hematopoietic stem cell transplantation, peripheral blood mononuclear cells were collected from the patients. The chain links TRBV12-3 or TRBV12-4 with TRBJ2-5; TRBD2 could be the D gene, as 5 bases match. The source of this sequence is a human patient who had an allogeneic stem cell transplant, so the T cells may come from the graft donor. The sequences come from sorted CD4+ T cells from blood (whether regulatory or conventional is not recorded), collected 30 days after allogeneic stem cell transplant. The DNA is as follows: TGTGCCAGCAGTAGAGGTAGCGAGGCCCAGTACTTC. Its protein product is CASSRGSEAQYF.